The sequence of this T cell receptor beta chain was determined in a study of blood T cell repertoires in COVID-19 (dated by TCRdb to 2020 to 2022). Broadly, across the study: Samples covering the acute and convalescent phases of COVID-19 were provided by collaborators in the United States, Italy and Spain. The material from the prospective study consisted of cDNA or gDNA derived from T cells, B-cell-depleted T cells, or PBMCs. Subjects who had been exposed to COVID-19, were actively infected with it, or had recovered from it provided the deeply sampled blood TCRbeta repertoires that made up the dataset. The repertoires were released in a freely available public database intended as a resource for research on the immune response to SARS-CoV-2. The samples were drawn from two sources: the first 160 participants of the ongoing ImmuneRACE study, and 1,200 or so subjects contributed by 6 global collaborators. Nearly every sample came with metadata listing a de-identified subject ID, COVID-19 status, age in years and sex. Where available, HLA class I and class II types were obtained from metadata supplied by the sample provider rather than from assay-based typing. Results the study describes overall, beyond this receptor: How much clinical and demographic metadata was included differed by source and by participant, and the metadata was provided uncurated.

TCRbeta CDR3 regions were amplified from genomic DNA using the immunoSEQ Assay, a bias-controlled multiplex PCR. The paper's data handling went like this. The number of nucleated cells in each sample was estimated by amplification of reference gene primers within the assay. Sequence reads were collapsed and filtered to measure the absolute abundance of every unique TCRbeta CDR3 rearrangement. For each sample, productive Simpson clonality was calculated as the square root of Simpson's diversity index across productive rearrangements. TCRdb carries this immuneACCESS record with in-frame sequences only. Its versions omit some clonotypes, under half of them owing to an unresolved V gene in the studies checked, with the rest unexplained. V and J calls and clone size are as listed in that table; D and trimming were resolved from the DNA. In all, the sample holds around 120,000 clones, and about four fifths of those were seen once. The ten largest clonotypes hold about 2% of the sample.

Comment on this clone: Its antigen specificity is not known. The input lacks base qualities; no much larger clone sits a single base away.

Trimming removed 8 bases from V and 2 bases from J, leaving 17 bases between the germline ends. CDR1 and CDR2 (LNHDA, SQIVND) derive from the germline V gene (reference sequence). The CDR3 spans 15 residues, from the cysteine through the phenylalanine. Left in the record is the CDR3 DNA by itself, 45 bases read in frame from the first base. The collaborating institutions used their own protocols to collect whole blood in K2EDTA tubes. For TCRbeta analysis, collaborators shipped samples as frozen whole blood, isolated PBMCs, or DNA extracted from either of those sample types. The sequence was obtained from a man aged 65 to 85 with acute or convalescent COVID-19. The V and J genes are TRBV19 and TRBJ2-3, with TRBD2 as a weak D call on 6 bases. Input material: peripheral blood. The CDR3 reads as follows: CASRRGDTSTDTQYF. Read as DNA, the sequence is TGTGCCAGTCGGAGGGGAGATACCTCCACAGATACGCAGTATTTT.